The clone carrying this T cell receptor beta chain was seen just once. V dropped 3 bases and J dropped 9; count of bases not matched to a gene: 6. CDR1 is LGHDT and CDR2 is YNNKEL in the germline V gene (reference sequence). The CDR3 is made up of 15 amino acids. This specimen comes from a study of blood T cell repertoires in COVID-19. Whole-study context: The United States, Italy and Spain were the sources of the acute and convalescent COVID-19 samples. Nucleic acid was either cDNA or gDNA, and it came from T cells, B-cell-depleted T cells, or PBMCs.

How the authors handled the data: Amplification from reference gene primers served as the basis for estimated nucleated cell counts. The method was immunoSEQ multiplex PCR; TCRdb's version includes in-frame clones alone and lacks a portion of them. The D gene and trimming were derived from the DNA, and the V and J assignments and clone size from that table. The sample includes roughly 86,000 clones, around 82% of them seen just once. Source material: peripheral blood. This clonotype was sampled from a human donor in a cohort sampled during active COVID-19. This chain joins TRBV3-1 (or the pseudogene TRBV3-2) and TRBJ2-1, with TRBD1 matching 12 bases. CDR3 DNA sequence: TGTGCCAGCAGCCAGGGACAGGGGGCTGGTGGTGAGCAGTTCTTC. It specifies CASSQGQGAGGEQFF.